This T cell receptor beta chain was recorded in a study of shared clonotypes between healthy human individuals (dated by TCRdb to between 2020 and 2021). Regarding the study in general: The cohort included a few men and a couple of women between 18 and 49 years of age. For each donor, three plates each were used for CD4 naive and CD4 memory, two plates were used for CD8 naive, and one plate was used for CD8 memory. Blood TCR repertoires of about five healthy adults were deeply sequenced to estimate repertoire size and the extent of clonotype sharing between individuals. Libraries were prepared and TCR repertoires were sequenced by different laboratories using diverse techniques, in order to increase sequencing depth and limit assay-specific biases. Per donor, leukapheresis produced somewhere between about 0.94 and 9 billion PBMCs.

Using the deep immunoSEQ assay, TCR CDR3 regions were amplified from genomic DNA by multiplex PCR. Extracted genomic DNA from each cell subset was distributed evenly across all wells of several immunoSEQ 96-well plates, and each plate was treated as a replicate. For sorted subsets, about 200 ng genomic DNA, equal to 30,000 or so T cell genomes, was loaded into each replicate PCR. Purified libraries were measured with a Qubit 3.0 fluorometer, size-checked on a Bioanalyzer 2100, and measured again with the KAPA Library Quantification kit. A separate single-read 150-cycle Illumina NextSeq 550 flow cell was used to sequence each immunoSEQ 96-well plate. In the paper's pipeline: Because only junctional sequences without quality scores were contained in the immunoSEQ output, filtering matching that applied to full-length reads could not be performed. Sequences were annotated with PyIR, a Python wrapper for IgBLAST v1.9, and V/J genes and CDR3 were assigned using IMGT germline references. Reads were filtered out if the reads had weak V/J assignments (E-value above 1e-6), no CDR3, stop codons, out-of-frame junctions, or ambiguous translated residues. V3J clonotypes were defined as sequences sharing the same inferred V gene, J gene, and CDR3 amino acid sequence. Percentage overlap between repertoires was computed as shared unique clonotypes divided by the size of the smaller repertoire. Richness of each repertoire was evaluated using RTK rarefaction, the Chao1 estimator, and Recon v2.1 estimates of unobserved clonotypes. Generation probabilities were computed with OLGA for all TCRbeta clonotypes obtained by the gDNA method from a few donors. As stored in TCRdb, this immuneACCESS dataset retains in-frame rearrangements with V and J assigned. A fraction of the clones does not appear; measured against another copy, unresolved V genes explain less than half of the discrepancy, and the remainder lacks a known reason. The V and J calls and clone size come from that table; D and trimming were worked out from the DNA. Counted in this sample were 550,000 to 800,000 clones; about 74% of them appeared once. The leading ten clones occupy 1.5% to 2% of the sample.

The donors were healthy, HIV-negative adults with no recently reported acute infections or vaccinations. Every donor was a Caucasian adult living in Nashville, Tennessee, USA. Magnetic negative selection was used to enrich CD4+ T cells, after which naive cells were positively selected on CD45RA and the negative fraction became the memory subset. Blood was collected by leukapheresis, and PBMCs were isolated by Ficoll-Histopaque density gradient centrifugation and then cryopreserved in liquid nitrogen vapor phase. Purity and quantity of every magnetically sorted T cell population were checked by analytical flow cytometry. From each sorted fraction, genomic DNA was isolated and quantified by UV absorbance on a Nanodrop 2000c. The paper's findings and limits, for the study overall: Sharing across a few donors was observed for roughly 5% of naive CD4, over 3% of naive CD8, 2.3% of memory CD4, and 0.4% of memory CD8 clonotypes. Compared with non-shared clonotypes, clonotypes shared by all four sorted-subset donors had higher generation probabilities. Estimated clonotype richness was generally larger for naive than for memory subsets. Pairwise subsampling indicated that sequencing depth was expected to affect the degree of clonotype sharing among donors. Because the study included a small number of donors, the genetic and exposure-history diversity represented was limited. Sampling was restricted to blood, and TCR repertoires in tissue are likely to differ from TCR repertoires in blood. Even with the large sequencing depth, rarefaction of the sorted-subset datasets indicated that sequencing was incomplete.

The CDR3, cysteine through phenylalanine, is 15 amino acids long. The CDR3 DNA has 45 bases and is translated from base 1. Here V drops 5 bases and J drops 4 bases, and the junction holds 10 bases not matched to any gene. Per the germline V gene, MDHEN is the CDR1 and SYDVKM is the CDR2. With regard to this clone: This clone's antigen is unknown. One base away there is no much larger clone; base qualities are not given.

Sequencing was done on a sample of memory CD4+ T cells sorted from blood. According to the study, the label for this sample's cell subset or site signals: CD45RA-negative fraction. The receptor comes from a woman in her twenties or thirties in good health. Recombination joined TRBV28 with TRBJ1-2, with 7 junctional bases fitting TRBD1. The CDR3 region has the sequence CASSTPGQSTYGYTF. The bases are TGTGCCAGCAGTACTCCGGGACAGTCAACCTATGGCTACACCTTC.